This TCR beta chain emerged from a study of OX40 agonist ivuxolimab in advanced cancers. Across the whole study: The dose of intravenous ivuxolimab that patients received every 2 weeks ranged from 0.01 to 10 mg/kg. Of mixed ages from 23 to 79 and averaging roughly 66 years, the group was about 80% male. Notes on the study in general: Relatively little clonal expansion, among the lowest observed, appeared in partial responders at 0.1-3.0 mg/kg.

Comments on this clone: Antigen unknown.

The CDR3 has 15 residues. V was shortened by 3 bases and J by 3 bases, with 12 bases between the two germline ends. Germline-derived CDR1 and CDR2 are MNHNS and SASEGT. Here immunoSEQ multiplex PCR was the method, and the copy in TCRdb shows in-frame clones only, minus some. The sample holds 50,000 to 70,000 clones, approximately 92% seen once. The chain uses TRBV6-1 and TRBJ2-1, with D perhaps given as TRBD1 or TRBD2 (6 bases each). This TCR was recovered from an adult with an advanced solid tumor such as melanoma, head and neck, liver or kidney cancer. Sequences were derived from CD4+ or CD8+ T cells sorted from blood, sampled in a trial of the OX40 agonist ivuxolimab. For the CDR3, the DNA is TGTGCCAGCAGTGAGATGGGGGGCAACTACAATGAGCAGTTCTTC. This codes for CASSEMGGNYNEQFF.